This record looks at one T cell receptor beta chain sequence and its context. The time point: baseline pretreatment blood. The sample's treatment: 15 Gy SBRT to primary tumor, nephrectomy 4 weeks later. This CDR3 comprises 14 residues. Germline V gives CDR1 ENHRY, CDR2 SYGVKD. Trimming at V came to 0 bases and at J to 5 bases, leaving 2 bases not matched to a gene. Method: immunoSEQ multiplex PCR; TCRdb's copy keeps in-frame clones and lacks some. The sample holds 90,000 to 100,000 clones, approximately 86% seen once. The data are from a study of radiation and T cells in renal cell carcinoma. The V gene is TRBV10-3, the J gene TRBJ2-3; TRBD2 matches 7 bases. The receptor comes from a man aged 45-60 years with renal cell carcinoma. This specimen was blood, taken from a patient whose treatment included radiotherapy and nephrectomy. CDR3 protein: CAISESRTRDTQYF. The CDR3 nucleotides read TGTGCCATCAGTGAGTCGAGGACTAGAGATACGCAGTATTTT.